This T cell receptor beta chain stems from a study of T cells in Graves' hyperthyroidism and ophthalmopathy. General observations from the study: Most clonotypes expanded in thyroid above 0.001 were likewise present in blood.

The source material, RNA transcripts, was used to amplify TCR beta CDR3 regions. A first-round RT-PCR of the TCR CDR3 used the HTBI primer set. Each CDR3 protein is one row after TCRdb ran MiXCR on the multiplex PCR reads. Found here are hundreds of thousands of distinct CDR3 sequences, 14% of them singletons; the top ten hold roughly a tenth. Trimming at V came to 6 bases and at J to 7 bases, leaving 5 bases not matched to a gene. The CDR3 loop spans 12 amino acids. The germline gives CDR1 DFQATT, CDR2 SNEGSKA (reference sequence). It was considered stable Graves' hyperthyroidism when ophthalmopathy did not progress within 18 months. Orbital computed tomography and thyroid ultrasound, together with serum TRAb and thyroxine and clinical symptoms, were used for diagnoses. This clonotype was seen repeatedly, ten times or more. Antigen unknown.

Sequenced sample: blood. This clonotype was sampled from a woman between 18 and 29 years old with Graves' hyperthyroidism. V usage is TRBV20-1 and J usage is TRBJ1-4, with 7 positions matching TRBD1. This CDR3 is CSATGEGEKLFF. DNA for the CDR3: TGCAGTGCAACAGGGGAGGGTGAAAAACTGTTTTTT.